This T cell receptor (beta chain) was identified during a study of blood T cells in healthy people across ages. Donor samples were obtained from healthy Caucasian individuals from Russia, aged roughly 6 to 90. This clonotype was seen more than once but under ten times. Its antigen is not identified. The second PCR ran about 6 to 11 cycles with a sample-barcoded 5' primer and J-beta primers. Each cDNA molecule, via a template-switch adaptor with 12 random nucleotides, was tagged. In TCRdb, the 5' RACE reads were re-called with MiXCR into one record per CDR3 protein. The repertoire holds nearly 800,000 distinct CDR3 sequences, with roughly 25% as singletons. Whole-study findings and limits: Changes seen in expanded clonotypes were possibly confounded by donor CMV status left unknown. Per million T cells, TCR beta diversity dropped roughly linearly as age increased.

CDR1 is MDHEN, CDR2 SYDVKM, per germline. The germline V and J ends were trimmed by 5 bases and 0 bases, with 7 bases remaining between them. This CDR3 spans 13 amino acids. The sample was also linked to a second study, of T cells of mothers and their children.

The sample consisted of blood. The chain uses TRBV28 and TRBJ1-1; no firm D call. The receptor was isolated from a boy between 5 and 17 years old in good health. The CDR3 DNA reads as TGTGCCAGCAGTCATGACATGAACACTGAAGCTTTCTTT. It translates to CASSHDMNTEAFF.